This TCR beta chain was profiled in a study of blood T cell repertoires in COVID-19. Across the whole study: T cells, B-cell-depleted T cells, or PBMCs provided the cDNA or gDNA that served as material.

Germline assignment: CDR1 SGHAT and CDR2 FQNNGV. With 5 bases removed from V and 5 bases from J, the gap between germline ends came to 15 bases. This CDR3 region has 15 residues. Assay used: immunoSEQ multiplex PCR; TCRdb lists only in-frame clones, some missing. The sample has roughly 500,000 clones, roughly 89% seen once. The sequencing input was peripheral blood. The chain couples TRBV11-2 to TRBJ2-2, with TRBD1 as a possible D gene (6 bases). This receptor was obtained from a young man with COVID-19, enrolled during active disease. The CDR3 nucleotides read TGTGCCAGCAGCGCGTCCAGGGGCGGAACCGGGGAGCTGTTTTTT. It codes for CASSASRGGTGELFF.